Sequencing of this T cell receptor (beta chain) was carried out in a study of blood T cell repertoires in COVID-19. CDR3 size: 13 residues. Trimming removed 1 base from V and 6 bases from J, with 10 bases in between. Germline CDR1 SGHRS, CDR2 YFSETQ. Clones were read by immunoSEQ multiplex PCR, and TCRdb kept only the in-frame ones, dropping some. The table records approximately 300,000 clones, around 85% of them present only once. Specimen: peripheral blood. The sequence came from a woman between 50 and 59 years old with active or convalescent COVID-19. The chain couples TRBV5-1 to TRBJ1-2; unclear D gene. CDR3 sequence (DNA): TGCGCCAGCAGCTTGCGCGGGGATGATGGCTACACCTTC. It codes for CASSLRGDDGYTF. The variable domain in full, with the rest retrieved from reference TRBV5-1 and TRBJ1-2, is KAGVTQTPRYLIKTRGQQVTLSCSPISGHRSVSWYQQTPGQGLQFLFEYFSETQRNKGNFPGRFSGRQFSNSRSEMNVSTLELGDSALYLCASSLRGDDGYTFGSGTRLTVV.